Following are 9 T cell receptor beta chains from one sample sequenced in a study of blood T cell repertoires in COVID-19. The method was immunoSEQ multiplex PCR; TCRdb's version includes in-frame clones alone and lacks a portion of them. Among about 190,000 clones listed, 84% were seen once. Sequenced material: peripheral blood. The receptors were sampled from a man under 40 with active or convalescent COVID-19.

The J gene is TRBJ2-1, the V gene TRBV10-3, with 9 nucleotides matching TRBD2. The V gene's germline CDR1 is ENHRY and CDR2 SYGVKD. CDR3 length equals 16 residues. V dropped 6 bases and J dropped 5; count of bases not matched to a gene: 11. The CDR3 reads CAIRASGTSLNNEQFF. The CDR3, as DNA: TGTGCCATCAGGGCGTCCGGGACTAGCCTGAACAATGAGCAGTTCTTC.

The chain couples TRBV11-2 to TRBJ2-7; the match to TRBD2 covers 7 bases. Germline CDR1 reads SGHAT; CDR2 reads FQNNGV. The CDR3 is 14 residues long. Trimming cost V 1 base and J 6 bases; bases outside gene matches: 6. CDR3: CASSLGGRAFEQYV. The DNA of the CDR3 is TGTGCCAGCAGCTTAGGAGGGAGGGCCTTCGAGCAGTACGTC.

This clone was recorded only once. The gene calls are TRBV19 and TRBJ1-5; no clear D gene. Germline CDR1 is LNHDA and CDR2 is SQIVND (reference sequence). Trimming cost V 5 bases and J 5 bases, with 25 bases left between them. This CDR3 contains 18 residues. The CDR3, as DNA: TGTGCCAGTAGTCCGCCTTTGTTTGGAGGAGGAGAAGATCAGCCCCAGCATTTT. It yields the protein CASSPPLFGGGEDQPQHF. The whole variable domain, remainder taken from reference TRBV19 and TRBJ1-5, is DGGITQSPKYLFRKEGQNVTLSCEQNLNHDAMYWYRQDPGQGLRLIYYSQIVNDFQKGDIAEGYSVSREKKESFPLTVTSAQKNPTAFYLCASSPPLFGGGEDQPQHFGDGTRLSIL.

The chain joins TRBV2 to TRBJ2-3; 10 nucleotides match TRBD2. The CDR3 spans 14 residues. With V trimmed by 11 bases and J by 2 bases, 7 bases remained unmatched. Germline V lookup: CDR1 SNHLY, CDR2 FYNNEI. CDR3 coding DNA: TGTGCCGGCTTAGCGGGGGGAGCCACAGATACGCAGTATTTT. Protein product: CAGLAGGATDTQYF.

The chain joins TRBV9 to TRBJ1-1; no definite D call. In germline, CDR1 is SGDLS, CDR2 YYNGEE. The CDR3 consists of 14 residues. V gave up 3 bases and J gave up 3 bases, with 12 bases separating them. The CDR3 sequence is CASSARGGDTEAFF. The CDR3 bases are TGTGCCAGCAGCGCCCGAGGAGGCGACACTGAAGCTTTCTTT.

This clone occurred once. The V call is TRBV30, the J call TRBJ2-1; D possibly corresponds to TRBD2 (5 bases). This CDR3 contains 12 residues. Germline-derived CDR1 and CDR2 are GTSNPN and SVGIG (reference sequence). The V and J ends lost 5 bases and 8 bases respectively, with 13 bases between them. The CDR3 spells CAWGPGSDEQFF. In DNA form, the CDR3 reads TGTGCCTGGGGTCCGGGGTCGGATGAGCAGTTCTTC.

This clone is a singleton in its sample. The chain recombines TRBV19 with TRBJ1-5, with D perhaps matching TRBD1 (6 bases). The ends were cut back, 7 bases at V and 5 bases at J, with 18 bases in the middle. The CDR3 sequence is 15 residues long. Germline V gene sequence: CDR1 LNHDA, CDR2 SQIVND (reference sequence). CDR3 region: CASTTQQGADQPQHF. The CDR3 coding sequence is TGTGCCAGTACCACCCAACAGGGCGCCGATCAGCCCCAGCATTTT.

The V and J genes are TRBV11-3 and TRBJ2-2; D perhaps matches TRBD2 (6 bases). V was trimmed by 8 bases and J by 7 bases, leaving 14 bases between them. The CDR3 consists of 13 residues. Germline CDR1 is SGHNT and CDR2 is YENEEA. This CDR3 reads CASADRRGGELFF. In nucleotides, the CDR3 is TGTGCCAGCGCTGATAGGAGGGGCGGGGAGCTGTTTTTT.

This rearrangement joins TRBV29-1 to TRBJ1-2, with D perhaps TRBD1 (5 bases). The ends were cut back, 0 bases at V and 6 bases at J, with 11 bases in the middle. CDR1 and CDR2 from the germline V gene are SQVTM and ANQGSEA. This CDR3 has 13 residues. The CDR3 DNA follows: TGCAGCGTTGAAGACAGGGTCGAGGATGGCTACACCTTC. This codes for CSVEDRVEDGYTF. The full variable domain, rest sourced from reference TRBV29-1 and TRBJ1-2, is SAVISQKPSRDICQRGTSLTIQCQVDSQVTMMFWYRQQPGQSLTLIATANQGSEATYESGFVIDKFPISRPNLTFSTLTVSNMSPEDSSIYLCSVEDRVEDGYTFGSGTRLTVV.